This T cell receptor beta chain appears in the sequencing data of a study of CD8+ T cells in alopecia areata. Regarding treatment: oral pan-JAK inhibitor, 5-10 mg twice daily. Extracted RNA was reverse transcribed, and the resulting cDNA served as sequencing template. The data were produced by immunoSEQ multiplex PCR, yet TCRdb's version contains in-frame clones alone and is incomplete. The data show approximately 110,000 clones, approximately 55% seen once. The CDR3 totals 14 residues. Trimming stripped 4 bases from V and 5 bases from J, with 12 bases between. Germline values: CDR1 SGHDN, CDR2 FVKESK.

Sequences were derived from CD4+ T cells sorted from blood, sampled at week 24, from a patient treated with tofacitinib. The gene calls are TRBV14 and TRBJ2-1; weak D call: TRBD2 (5 bases). The receptor was isolated from a human donor with alopecia areata. The CDR3 is CASSRSTTNNEQFF. The CDR3 nucleotides are TGTGCCAGCAGCCGATCGACTACAAACAATGAGCAGTTCTTC. The full variable domain, in which reference TRBV14 and TRBJ2-1 provide the parts outside the CDR3, is EAGVTQFPSHSVIEKGQTVTLRCDPISGHDNLYWYRRVMGKEIKFLLHFVKESKQDESGMPNNRFLAERTGGTYSTLKVQPAELEDSGVYFCASSRSTTNNEQFFGPGTRLTVL.